What follows are 12 T cell receptor beta chains derived from one specimen sequenced in a study of blood T cell repertoires in COVID-19. Sequencing was performed with immunoSEQ multiplex PCR; in TCRdb, only in-frame clones are kept and a portion is missing. The sample carries 85,000 to 95,000 clones, 70% to 90% recorded once. Specimen: peripheral blood. These TCRs come from a human donor with acute or convalescent COVID-19. The donor label of this sample is uncertain.

The genes are TRBV28 and TRBJ1-6; TRBD1 matches 11 bases. Germline loops: CDR1 MDHEN, CDR2 SYDVKM. This CDR3 contains 18 residues. J was trimmed by 9 bases and V by 6 bases; bases with no gene match: 16. The CDR3 region has the DNA TGTGCCAGCAGCCCCTGGGCGAGGACAGGGGGCCATTCTTCACCCCTCCACTTT. Protein product: CASSPWARTGGHSSPLHF.

The chain carries TRBV6-5 and TRBJ1-5, with 7 bases fitting TRBD1. With 6 bases clipped from V and 4 bases from J, the junction kept 6 bases outside the gene matches. From germline, CDR1 is MNHEY and CDR2 SVGAGI. The CDR3 totals 14 residues. CDR3 protein: CASRGTVWNQPQHF. CDR3 nucleotide sequence: TGTGCCAGCAGGGGGACAGTTTGGAATCAGCCCCAGCATTTT.

The rearrangement links TRBV10-3 to TRBJ2-1; the match to TRBD2 covers 10 bases. This CDR3 has 13 residues. Trimming at V came to 11 bases and at J to 4 bases, leaving 5 bases not matched to a gene. Looked up from germline, CDR1 is ENHRY and CDR2 is SYGVKD. The CDR3 loop is CASVAGGYNEQFF. DNA for the CDR3: TGTGCCTCCGTAGCGGGGGGTTACAATGAGCAGTTCTTC.

This chain uses TRBV7-2 with TRBJ2-5, with 15 nucleotides matching TRBD2. The CDR3 is 18 residues long. V shed 3 bases and J 5 bases; nucleotides not matched to a gene: 10. Germline-derived CDR1 and CDR2 are SGHTA and FQGNSA. The CDR3 spells CASSLPRTSGGGWETQYF. As DNA, the CDR3 is TGTGCCAGCAGCTTGCCCCGGACTAGCGGGGGGGGTTGGGAGACCCAGTACTTC.

CDR3 protein: CASSFRRGTEAFF. The CDR3 DNA is TGTGCCAGCAGCTTTAGAAGAGGCACTGAAGCTTTCTTT. This rearrangement joins TRBV11-3 to TRBJ1-1; D ambiguous. Trimming cost V 3 bases and J 4 bases, with 9 bases left between them. CDR1 is SGHNT, CDR2 YENEEA, per germline. The CDR3 runs 13 residues.

This chain joins TRBV29-1 and TRBJ2-2; TRBD2 is a possible D gene (5 bases). Germline CDR1 reads SQVTM; CDR2 reads ANQGSEA. The CDR3 runs 12 residues. With 5 bases removed from V and 5 bases from J, the gap between germline ends came to 9 bases. CDR3 nucleotide sequence: TGCAGCGTTCTTAGAGGGACCGGGGAGCTGTTTTTT. Translation gives CSVLRGTGELFF.

The CDR3 is CASSIDRAKNIQYF. The CDR3 region has the DNA TGTGCCAGCAGCATCGACAGGGCCAAAAACATTCAGTACTTC. The chain recombines TRBV2 with TRBJ2-4; tentative D call: TRBD1 (6 bases). The CDR3 runs 14 residues. With 6 bases removed from V and 1 base from J, the gap between germline ends came to 10 bases. Germline loops: CDR1 SNHLY, CDR2 FYNNEI.

The J gene is TRBJ1-1, the V gene TRBV2, with TRBD1 identical over 9 bases. V lost 7 bases to trimming and J lost 11 bases; unmatched junction nucleotides: 8. The germline V gene has CDR1 SNHLY and CDR2 FYNNEI. The CDR3 is made up of 12 amino acids. For the CDR3, the DNA is TGTGCCAGCAATCCGGGACAGGGTAACGCTTTCTTT. This encodes CASNPGQGNAFF.

The rearrangement links TRBV7-3 to TRBJ2-7; TRBD1 aligns across 9 bases. In germline, CDR1 is SGHTA, CDR2 FQGTGA. The CDR3 sequence is 14 residues long. V lost 2 bases and J lost 6; bases outside the gene matches: 5. The CDR3 DNA reads TGTGCCAGCAGCTTAGAGGACAGGGGTGGCGAGCAGTACTTC. Its translation: CASSLEDRGGEQYF. Variable domain in full (rest from reference TRBV7-3 and TRBJ2-7): GAGVSQTPSNKVTEKGKYVELRCDPISGHTALYWYRQSLGQGPEFLIYFQGTGAADDSGLPNDRFFAVRPEGSVSTLKIQRTERGDSAVYLCASSLEDRGGEQYFGPGTRLTVT.

The rearrangement joins TRBV7-2 to TRBJ2-3; 12 bases map to TRBD2. Trimming cost V 4 bases and J 2 bases; bases outside gene matches: 7. Germline V gene sequence: CDR1 SGHTA, CDR2 FQGNSA. CDR3 length: 17 amino acids. The CDR3 bases are TGTGCCAGCAGCTCCCTAGCGGGGGGGCTCCTCACAGATACGCAGTATTTT. It translates to CASSSLAGGLLTDTQYF.

The V and J genes are TRBV12-2 and TRBJ1-5; the table calls TRBD1, which could not be checked here. TRBV12-2 is a known pseudogene. There are 17 residues in the CDR3. The CDR3 protein is CASRPRTGPHSNQPQHF. CDR3 sequence (DNA): TGTGCAAGTCGCCCACGGACAGGGCCCCATAGCAATCAGCCCCAGCATTTT.

The chain recombines TRBV3-1 (or the pseudogene TRBV3-2) with TRBJ2-1; a possible D gene is TRBD2 (6 bases). The CDR3 totals 14 residues. The germline V and J ends were trimmed by 5 bases and 5 bases, with 13 bases remaining between them. Germline V CDR1 and CDR2: LGHDT, YNNKEL (reference sequence). The CDR3 nucleotides are TGTGCCAGCAGCAACCCGGGAGCCAACAATGAGCAGTTCTTC. This codes for CASSNPGANNEQFF.